This T cell receptor (beta chain) was recovered during a study of blood T cell repertoires in COVID-19. The study drew participants aged roughly 18 to 89 years from roughly 25 US areas. Clones were read by immunoSEQ multiplex PCR, and TCRdb kept only the in-frame ones, dropping some. The sample gives about 230,000 clones, around 92% of which show up once; 3.5% to 4% is in the top ten. CDR1 and CDR2 from the germline V gene are ENHRY and SYGVKD. Germline trimming cut 7 bases from V and 5 bases from J; bases unmatched to any gene: 6. The CDR3 is 15 amino acids. This clone was observed once. This sequence joins TRBV10-3 and TRBJ1-6, with 9 bases identical to TRBD1. The source is a woman in her 30s with acute COVID-19. Material: PBMCs or T cells enriched from blood (not recorded which). CDR3 residues: CAIKVQGANNSPLHF. The DNA for the CDR3 is TGTGCCATCAAGGTACAGGGGGCGAATAATTCACCCCTCCACTTT.